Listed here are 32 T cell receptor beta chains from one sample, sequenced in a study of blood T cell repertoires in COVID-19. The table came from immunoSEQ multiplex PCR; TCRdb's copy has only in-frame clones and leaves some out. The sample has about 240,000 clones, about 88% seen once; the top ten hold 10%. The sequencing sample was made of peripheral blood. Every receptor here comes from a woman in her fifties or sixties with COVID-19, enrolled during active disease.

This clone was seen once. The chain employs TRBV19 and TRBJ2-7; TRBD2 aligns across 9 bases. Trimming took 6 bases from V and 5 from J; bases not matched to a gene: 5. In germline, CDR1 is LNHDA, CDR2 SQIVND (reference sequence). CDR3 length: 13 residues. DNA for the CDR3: TGTGCCAGTAGCCTCGGACTAGCGAACGAGCAGTACTTC. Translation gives CASSLGLANEQYF.

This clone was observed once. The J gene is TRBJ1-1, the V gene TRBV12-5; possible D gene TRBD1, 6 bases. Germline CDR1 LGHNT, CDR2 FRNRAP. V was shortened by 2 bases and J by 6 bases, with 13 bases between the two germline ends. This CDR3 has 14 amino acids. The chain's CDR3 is CASGLPEGGAEAFF. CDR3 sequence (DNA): TGTGCTAGTGGTTTGCCCGAAGGGGGGGCTGAAGCTTTCTTT.

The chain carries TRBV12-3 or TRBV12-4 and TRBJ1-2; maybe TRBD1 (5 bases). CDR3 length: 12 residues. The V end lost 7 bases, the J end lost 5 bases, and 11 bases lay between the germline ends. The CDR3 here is CASTFGGYGYTF. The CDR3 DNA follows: TGTGCCAGCACCTTCGGGGGTTATGGCTACACCTTC.

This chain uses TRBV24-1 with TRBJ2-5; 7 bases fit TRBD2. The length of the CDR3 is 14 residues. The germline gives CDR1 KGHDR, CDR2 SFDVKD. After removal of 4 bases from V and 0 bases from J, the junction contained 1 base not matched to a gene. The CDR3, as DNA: TGTGCCACCAGTGAAGCGGGAAACCAAGAGACCCAGTACTTC. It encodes CATSEAGNQETQYF.

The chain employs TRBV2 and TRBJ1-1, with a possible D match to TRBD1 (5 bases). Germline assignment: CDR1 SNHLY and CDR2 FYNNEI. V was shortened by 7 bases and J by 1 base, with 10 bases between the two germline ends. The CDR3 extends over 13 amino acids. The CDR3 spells CASTIGANTEAFF. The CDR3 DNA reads TGTGCCAGCACCATTGGGGCGAACACTGAAGCTTTCTTT.

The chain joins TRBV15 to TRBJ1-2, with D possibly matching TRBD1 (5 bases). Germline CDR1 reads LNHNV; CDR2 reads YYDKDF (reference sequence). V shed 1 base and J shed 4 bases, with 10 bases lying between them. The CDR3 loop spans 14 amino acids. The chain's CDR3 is CATSRVTDSYGYTF. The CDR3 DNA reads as TGTGCCACCAGCAGAGTTACAGACAGCTATGGCTACACCTTC.

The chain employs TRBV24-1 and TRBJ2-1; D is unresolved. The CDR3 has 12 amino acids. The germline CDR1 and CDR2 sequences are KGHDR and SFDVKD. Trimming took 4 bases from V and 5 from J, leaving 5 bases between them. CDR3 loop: CATSEQNNEQFF. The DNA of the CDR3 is TGTGCCACCAGTGAACAGAACAATGAGCAGTTCTTC.

The CDR3 coding sequence is TGTGCCAGCAGCCAAGATAGAACTAGCGATACGCAGTATTTT. Translated: CASSQDRTSDTQYF. The chain is built from TRBV3-1 (or the pseudogene TRBV3-2) and TRBJ2-3, with D tentatively TRBD2 (6 bases). The CDR3 has 14 residues. Germline CDR1 and CDR2: LGHDT and YNNKEL (reference sequence). Trimming took 0 bases from V and 6 from J, leaving 10 bases between them.

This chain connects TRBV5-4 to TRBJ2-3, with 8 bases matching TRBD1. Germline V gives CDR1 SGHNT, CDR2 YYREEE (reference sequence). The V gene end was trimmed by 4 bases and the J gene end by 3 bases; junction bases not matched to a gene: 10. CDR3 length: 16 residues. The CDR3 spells CASSPDRGGLTDTQYF. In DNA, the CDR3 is TGTGCCAGCAGCCCCGACAGGGGAGGTTTAACAGATACGCAGTATTTT. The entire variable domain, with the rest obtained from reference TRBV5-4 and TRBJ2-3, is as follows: ETGVTQSPTHLIKTRGQQVTLRCSSQSGHNTVSWYQQALGQGPQFIFQYYREEENGRGNFPPRFSGLQFPNYSSELNVNALELDDSALYLCASSPDRGGLTDTQYFGPGTRLTVL.

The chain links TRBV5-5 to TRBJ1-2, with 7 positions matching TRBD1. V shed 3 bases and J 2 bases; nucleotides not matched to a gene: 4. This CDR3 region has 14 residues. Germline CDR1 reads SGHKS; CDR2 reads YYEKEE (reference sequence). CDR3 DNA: TGTGCCAGCAGCTGGGCGACAGGGAACTATGGCTACACCTTC. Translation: CASSWATGNYGYTF.

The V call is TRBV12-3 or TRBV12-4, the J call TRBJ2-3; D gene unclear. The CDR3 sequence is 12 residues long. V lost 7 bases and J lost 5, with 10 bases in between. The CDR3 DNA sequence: TGTGCCAGCACTATGAGAGAAGATACGCAGTATTTT. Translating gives CASTMREDTQYF.

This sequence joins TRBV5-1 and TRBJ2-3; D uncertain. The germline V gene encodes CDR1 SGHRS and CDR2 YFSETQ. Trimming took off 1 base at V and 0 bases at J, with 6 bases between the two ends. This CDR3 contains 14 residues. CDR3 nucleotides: TGCGCCAGCAGCTTGTGGCAGAGCACAGATACGCAGTATTTT. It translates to CASSLWQSTDTQYF.

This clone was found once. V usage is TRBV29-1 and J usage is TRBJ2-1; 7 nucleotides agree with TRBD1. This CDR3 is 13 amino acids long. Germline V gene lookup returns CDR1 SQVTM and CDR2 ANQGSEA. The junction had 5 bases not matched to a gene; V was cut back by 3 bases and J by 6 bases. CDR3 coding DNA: TGCAGCGTTGACAGGGGGTCGTCCAATGAGCAGTTCTTC. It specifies CSVDRGSSNEQFF.

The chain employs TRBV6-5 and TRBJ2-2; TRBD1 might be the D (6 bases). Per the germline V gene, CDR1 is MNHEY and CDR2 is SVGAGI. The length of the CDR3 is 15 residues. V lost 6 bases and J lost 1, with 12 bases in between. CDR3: CASSEDSVNTGELFF. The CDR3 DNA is TGTGCCAGCAGCGAGGACAGTGTGAACACCGGGGAGCTGTTTTTT.

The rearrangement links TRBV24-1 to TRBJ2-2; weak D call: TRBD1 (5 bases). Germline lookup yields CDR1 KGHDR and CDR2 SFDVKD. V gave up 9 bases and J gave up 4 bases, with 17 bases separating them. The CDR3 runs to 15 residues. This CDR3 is CATFRGATSTGELFF. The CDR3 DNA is TGTGCCACCTTTAGGGGCGCTACAAGCACCGGGGAGCTGTTTTTT.

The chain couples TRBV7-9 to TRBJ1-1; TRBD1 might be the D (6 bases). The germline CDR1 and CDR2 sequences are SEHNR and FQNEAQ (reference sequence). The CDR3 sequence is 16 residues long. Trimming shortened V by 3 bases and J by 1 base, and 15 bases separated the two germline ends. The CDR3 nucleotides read TGTGCCAGCAGCTTTTCAACAGGGATCGGGAACACTGAAGCTTTCTTT. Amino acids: CASSFSTGIGNTEAFF.

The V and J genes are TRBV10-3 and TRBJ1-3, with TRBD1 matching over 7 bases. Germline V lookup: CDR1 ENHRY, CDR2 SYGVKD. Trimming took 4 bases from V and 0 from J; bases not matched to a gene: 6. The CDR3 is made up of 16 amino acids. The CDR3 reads CAISGQGGTSGNTIYF. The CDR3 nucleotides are TGTGCCATCAGTGGGCAGGGGGGTACCTCTGGAAACACCATATATTTT.

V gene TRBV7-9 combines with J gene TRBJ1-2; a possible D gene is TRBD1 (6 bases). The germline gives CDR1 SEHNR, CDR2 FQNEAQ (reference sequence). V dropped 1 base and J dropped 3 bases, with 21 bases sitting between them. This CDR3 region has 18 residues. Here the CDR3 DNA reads TGTGCCAGCAGCTTAGAGTCTATTGCGGACAGCGACTACTATGGCTACACCTTC. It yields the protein CASSLESIADSDYYGYTF. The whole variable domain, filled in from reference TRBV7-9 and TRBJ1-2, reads DTGVSQNPRHKITKRGQNVTFRCDPISEHNRLYWYRQTLGQGPEFLTYFQNEAQLEKSRLLSDRFSAERPKGSFSTLEIQRTEQGDSAMYLCASSLESIADSDYYGYTFGSGTRLTVV.

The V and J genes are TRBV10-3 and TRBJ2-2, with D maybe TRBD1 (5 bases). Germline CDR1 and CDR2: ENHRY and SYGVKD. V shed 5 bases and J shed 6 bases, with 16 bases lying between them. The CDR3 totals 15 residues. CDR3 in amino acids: CAISPQGMNSGELFF. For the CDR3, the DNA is TGTGCCATCAGTCCTCAGGGAATGAATTCCGGGGAGCTGTTTTTT.

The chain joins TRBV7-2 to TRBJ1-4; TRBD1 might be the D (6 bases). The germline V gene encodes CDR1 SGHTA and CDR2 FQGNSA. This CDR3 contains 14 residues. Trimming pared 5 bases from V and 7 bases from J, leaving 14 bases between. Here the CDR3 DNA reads TGTGCCAGCAGCGCCCAGGGGACGGGTGAAAAACTGTTTTTT. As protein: CASSAQGTGEKLFF.

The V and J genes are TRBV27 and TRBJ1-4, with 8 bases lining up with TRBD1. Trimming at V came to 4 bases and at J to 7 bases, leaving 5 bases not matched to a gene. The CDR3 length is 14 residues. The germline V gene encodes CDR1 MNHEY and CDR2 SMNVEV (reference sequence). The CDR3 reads CASSSTGDAEKLFF. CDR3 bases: TGTGCCAGCAGTTCGACAGGGGACGCTGAAAAACTGTTTTTT.

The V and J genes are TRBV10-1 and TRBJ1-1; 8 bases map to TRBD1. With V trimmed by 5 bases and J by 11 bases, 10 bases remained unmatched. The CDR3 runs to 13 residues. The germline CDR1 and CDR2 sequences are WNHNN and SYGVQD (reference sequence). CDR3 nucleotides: TGCGCCAGCAGTCGGGACAGGCAGGCTGGGGCTTTCTTT. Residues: CASSRDRQAGAFF.

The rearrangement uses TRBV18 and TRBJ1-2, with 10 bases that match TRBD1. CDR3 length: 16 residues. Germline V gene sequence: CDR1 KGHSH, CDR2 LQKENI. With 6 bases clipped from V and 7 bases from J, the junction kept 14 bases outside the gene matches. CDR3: CASSPELGQGIRGYTF. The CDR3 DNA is TGTGCCAGCTCCCCGGAGTTGGGACAGGGGATTCGTGGCTACACCTTC.

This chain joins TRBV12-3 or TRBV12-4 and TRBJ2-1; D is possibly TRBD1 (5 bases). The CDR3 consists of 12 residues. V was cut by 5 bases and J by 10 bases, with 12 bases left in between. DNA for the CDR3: TGTGCCAGCAGTATCAGGGAATGGGAGCAGTTCTTC. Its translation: CASSIREWEQFF.

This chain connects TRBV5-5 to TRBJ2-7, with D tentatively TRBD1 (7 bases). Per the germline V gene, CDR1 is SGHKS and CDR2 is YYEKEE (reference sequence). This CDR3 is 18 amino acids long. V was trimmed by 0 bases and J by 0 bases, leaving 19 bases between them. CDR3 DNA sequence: TGTGCCAGCAGCTTGGCCCGGTGGAGGGGGCTAAACTCCTACGAGCAGTACGTC. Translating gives CASSLARWRGLNSYEQYV.

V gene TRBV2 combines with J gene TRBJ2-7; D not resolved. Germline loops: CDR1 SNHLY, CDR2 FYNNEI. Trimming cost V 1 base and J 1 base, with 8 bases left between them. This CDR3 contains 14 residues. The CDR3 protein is CASSEGWPSYEQYV. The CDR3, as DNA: TGTGCCAGCAGTGAAGGTTGGCCTTCCTACGAGCAGTACGTC.

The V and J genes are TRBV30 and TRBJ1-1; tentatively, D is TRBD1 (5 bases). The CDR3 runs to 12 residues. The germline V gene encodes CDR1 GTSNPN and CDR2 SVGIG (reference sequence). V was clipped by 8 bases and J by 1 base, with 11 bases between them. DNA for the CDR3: TGTGCCCGATCAACAGGGAACACTGAAGCTTTCTTT. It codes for CARSTGNTEAFF.

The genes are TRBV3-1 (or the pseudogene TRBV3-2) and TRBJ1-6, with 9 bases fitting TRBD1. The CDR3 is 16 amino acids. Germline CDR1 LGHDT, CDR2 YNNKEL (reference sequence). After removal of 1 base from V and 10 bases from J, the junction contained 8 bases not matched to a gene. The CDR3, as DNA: TGTGCCAGCAGCCAAGGGGCGGGACAGGGAAGATCACCCCTCCACTTT. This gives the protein CASSQGAGQGRSPLHF.

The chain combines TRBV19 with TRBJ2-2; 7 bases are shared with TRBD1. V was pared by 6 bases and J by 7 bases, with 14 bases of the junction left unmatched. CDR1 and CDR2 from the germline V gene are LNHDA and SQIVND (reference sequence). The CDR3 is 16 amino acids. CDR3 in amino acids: CASSLIPGTVYGELFF. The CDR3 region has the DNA TGTGCCAGTAGCCTCATTCCTGGGACAGTATACGGGGAGCTGTTTTTT.

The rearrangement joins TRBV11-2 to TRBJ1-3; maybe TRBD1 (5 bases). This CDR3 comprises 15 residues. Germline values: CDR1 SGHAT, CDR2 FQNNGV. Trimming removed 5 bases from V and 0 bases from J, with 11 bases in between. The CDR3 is CASSQGYSSGNTIYF. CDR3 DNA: TGTGCCAGCAGCCAGGGATACAGCTCTGGAAACACCATATATTTT.

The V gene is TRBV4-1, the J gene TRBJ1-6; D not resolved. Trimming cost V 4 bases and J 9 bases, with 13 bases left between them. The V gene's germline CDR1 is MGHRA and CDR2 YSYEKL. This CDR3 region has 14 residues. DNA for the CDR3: TGCGCCAGCAGCCTCGAGCCGGCGGCTTCACCCCTCCACTTT. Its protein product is CASSLEPAASPLHF.

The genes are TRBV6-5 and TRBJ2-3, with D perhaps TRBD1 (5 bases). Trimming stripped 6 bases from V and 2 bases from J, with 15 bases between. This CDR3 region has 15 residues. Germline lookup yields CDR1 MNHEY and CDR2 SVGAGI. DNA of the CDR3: TGTGCCAGCAGCCTGGGGCGAGTCTCCACAGATACGCAGTATTTT. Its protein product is CASSLGRVSTDTQYF.